Listed below are T cell receptor beta chains from one sample, sequenced in a study of shared clonotypes between healthy human individuals. The protocol was immunoSEQ multiplex PCR, while the TCRdb copy is restricted to in-frame clones and leaves out a portion. The repertoire consists of some 2,000,000 clones, with 95% occurring once and the leading ten covering 0.13%. Source material: naive CD4+ T cells sorted from blood. The receptors shown here come from a man between 18 and 29 years old in good health. Both conserved end residues are part of each CDR3. A D gene is named only where the DNA matches it firmly. A row's size may be missing; if present it is once, few, many or a size class.

-,-,TRBV27,TRBJ1-4,TGTGCCAGCAGGCCCTACAGGGCATCTAATGAAAAACTGTTTTTT,CASRPYRASNEKLFF
-,-,TRBV7-2,TRBJ1-4,TGTGCCAGCAGCTTAGACAGGCTAAATGAAAAACTGTTTTTT,CASSLDRLNEKLFF
once,TRBD1,TRBV7-2,TRBJ1-4,TGTGCCAGCAGCTTAACCGACAGGGCTGAAAAACTGTTTTTT,CASSLTDRAEKLFF
-,-,TRBV19,TRBJ2-6,TGTGCCAGTAGTGTCAGACAGGTGGGTCTACAGTATGGGGCCAACGTCCTGACTTTC,CASSVRQVGLQYGANVLTF
once,-,TRBV11-2,TRBJ2-2,TGTGCCAGCAGTGCAGGGTATTTAACCGGGGAGCTGTTTTTT,CASSAGYLTGELFF
-,TRBD1,TRBV5-1,TRBJ1-1,TGCGCCAGCAGTCTACAGGGGGGCCTGTCTGAAGCTTTCTTT,CASSLQGGLSEAFF
once,-,TRBV7-2,TRBJ1-3,TGTGCCAGCGCGAGTGTGAGCTCTGGAAACACCATATATTTT,CASASVSSGNTIYF
-,-,TRBV7-2,TRBJ2-5,TGTGCCAGCAGCTTAGGGCGCCAAGAGACCCAGTACTTC,CASSLGRQETQYF
-,-,TRBV9,TRBJ1-4,TGTGCCAGCAGCGTAGATGGCAGGGCGGGCGAAAAACTGTTTTTT,CASSVDGRAGEKLFF
-,TRBD1,TRBV6-6,TRBJ1-3,TGTGCCAGCCTCGCGAGGGGGCGGTCGACTGGAAACACCATATATTTT,CASLARGRSTGNTIYF
-,TRBD2,TRBV6-6,TRBJ2-5,TGTGCCACCTTTAAAGCGGGGGGGCAAGAGACCCAGTACTTC,CATFKAGGQETQYF
-,-,TRBV15,TRBJ2-7,TGTGCCACCAGCAGAGATGGGTTGTACGAGCAGTACTTC,CATSRDGLYEQYF
-,TRBD1,TRBV18,TRBJ1-1,TGTGCCAGCTCACCCGACAGGGGCGACGCGGCTTTCTTT,CASSPDRGDAAFF
-,-,TRBV27,TRBJ2-7,TGTGCCAGCAGTTTATTCGACGAGCAGTACTTC,CASSLFDEQYF
once,TRBD1,TRBV11-2,TRBJ1-6,TGTGCCAGCAGCTTGACAGGGACGGGTTCACCCCTCCACTTT,CASSLTGTGSPLHF
-,-,TRBV30,TRBJ1-3,TGTGCCTGGTACCAGGACAGATCCTTCTCTGGAAACACCATATATTTT,CAWYQDRSFSGNTIYF
once,TRBD2,TRBV19,TRBJ2-2,TGTGCCAGTAGTATAGGCCGTTTGAGGACTAGCGGGAGAAGCGGGGAGCTGTTTTTT,CASSIGRLRTSGRSGELFF
-,-,TRBV6-5,TRBJ1-1,TGTGCCAGCAGTTACTTGTTCGGAGGCACTGAAGCTTTCTTT,CASSYLFGGTEAFF
-,TRBD1,TRBV6-5,TRBJ1-3,TGTGCCAGCAGTTACTCTGGGACAGGTGGAAACACCATATATTTT,CASSYSGTGGNTIYF
once,TRBD2,TRBV5-1,TRBJ2-7,TGCGCTTCGGCACCTGGTCTAGCGGGAGTTTACGAGCAGTACTTC,CASAPGLAGVYEQYF
-,-,TRBV6-1,TRBJ1-5,TGTGCCAGCAGTGTTTGGCAGGGGAACAATCAGCCCCAGCATTTT,CASSVWQGNNQPQHF
-,-,TRBV10-1,TRBJ2-1,TGCGCCAGCAGTGAGTCCGGGTTCTCCTACAATGAGCAGTTCTTC,CASSESGFSYNEQFF
-,-,TRBV5-4,TRBJ2-2,TGTGCCAGCAGCTGGGACTTGGGGGAGCTGTTTTTT,CASSWDLGELFF
-,-,TRBV5-1,TRBJ1-1,TGCGCCAGCAGCTTGTGGAACAGTAACACTGAAGCTTTCTTT,CASSLWNSNTEAFF
-,TRBD1,TRBV6-1,TRBJ1-5,TGTGCCAGCAGTGGACAGGGAGGTCAGCCCCAGCATTTT,CASSGQGGQPQHF
-,TRBD1,TRBV6-5,TRBJ2-3,TGTGCCAGCAGGGGCGGGACAGGGGGCAGAGATACGCAGTATTTT,CASRGGTGGRDTQYF
once,TRBD1,TRBV5-1,TRBJ1-4,TGCGCCAGCAGCTTGGCTGGGACAGGGAATGAAAAACTGTTTTTT,CASSLAGTGNEKLFF
-,TRBD2,TRBV10-3,TRBJ2-7,TGTGCCATCAGTGAGCCTAGCGGGAGTTCCGAGCAGTACTTC,CAISEPSGSSEQYF